This T cell receptor beta chain was obtained from a study of response to subunit inactivated influenza vaccine. Study-level results: T cells newly recruited by each seasonal influenza vaccination are few, the authors suggested.

Germline V gene data show CDR1 as DFQATT and CDR2 as SNEGSKA (reference sequence). The CDR3 is 15 residues long. V dropped 3 bases and J dropped 8; count of bases not matched to a gene: 6. TCRdb called the RT-PCR reads again in MiXCR, with one record for every CDR3 protein. Altogether 490,000 or so distinct CDR3 sequences are present, 7.5% to 8.5% being singletons, with the ten largest covering around 13%. In its sample, this clonotype was seen many times. Its specificity is not known. The origin of this receptor is a man aged 45 to 70 who received an inactivated influenza vaccine. Material: PBMCs from blood, obtained roughly 24 months after vaccination. The gene calls are TRBV20-1 and TRBJ2-1, with 14 bases aligning to TRBD2. The CDR3, as DNA: TGCAGTGCTAGTAGCGGGACTAGCGGGAGATATGAGCAGTTCTTC. Translation gives CSASSGTSGRYEQFF.